What follows are 3 T cell receptor beta chains derived from one specimen sequenced in a study of vaccination and CD4 T cells after COVID-19. The sample's treatment: roughly ten-day PBMC culture with coronavirus spike peptide pools or control peptides (ViraFEST assay). These TCRs are of unknown antigen specificity. Cultured CD4+ T-cell DNA underwent Oncomine TCR Beta short-read sequencing. TCRdb analysed the PCR reads with MiXCR anew, one entry per CDR3 protein. The sample lists 7,000 or so distinct CDR3 sequences, about 74% occurring once. Sequenced: CD4+ T cells from blood, cultured in vitro. The receptors shown here come from a human donor who had recovered from COVID-19.

J is TRBJ1-6 and V is TRBV7-3; TRBD1 matches 8 bases. Losses at the gene ends were 5 bases for V and 6 bases for J; bases not matched to a gene: 6. CDR1 SGHTA and CDR2 FQGTGA come from the germline V gene. The CDR3 loop spans 15 amino acids. The CDR3 here is CASSPTGALNSPLHF. The DNA of the CDR3 is TGTGCCAGCAGCCCGACAGGGGCCCTTAATTCACCCCTCCACTTT.

This chain joins TRBV4-2 and TRBJ2-1; no clear D gene. CDR1 and CDR2 (germline): LGHNA, YNFKEQ. V lost 0 bases and J 0 bases, leaving 12 bases between the germline ends. The CDR3 runs 17 residues. CDR3 amino acids: CASSQDPAQSSYNEQFF. Here the CDR3 DNA reads TGTGCCAGCAGCCAAGATCCAGCGCAGAGCTCCTACAATGAGCAGTTCTTC.

The rearrangement uses TRBV7-2 and TRBJ2-1, with 10 positions matching TRBD2. The V segment lost 6 bases and the J segment 3 bases; nucleotides outside the gene matches: 5. CDR3 length equals 15 residues. The germline CDR1 and CDR2 sequences are SGHTA and FQGNSA. The CDR3 reads CASSPGLAVYNEQFF. The CDR3 bases are TGTGCCAGCAGTCCTGGACTAGCGGTCTACAATGAGCAGTTCTTC.